These 27 T cell receptor beta chains were sequenced from one sample in a study of blood T cell repertoires in COVID-19. Method: immunoSEQ multiplex PCR; TCRdb's copy keeps in-frame clones and lacks some. The repertoire holds 170,000 or so clones, with just under 90% as singletons. Sequencing was carried out using peripheral blood. Receptor source: a woman in her seventies with COVID-19, enrolled during active disease.

The V gene is TRBV19, the J gene TRBJ1-1; 10 bases align to TRBD1. The CDR3 has 17 residues. CDR1 LNHDA and CDR2 SQIVND come from the germline V gene (reference sequence). V dropped 3 bases and J dropped 0; count of bases not matched to a gene: 7. The CDR3 region has the DNA TGTGCCAGTAGTATTATGGTGGGACAGGGGCTGAACACTGAAGCTTTCTTT. Encoded protein: CASSIMVGQGLNTEAFF.

V usage is TRBV28 and J usage is TRBJ2-1; 10 bases fit TRBD2. CDR3 length: 14 amino acids. Germline V gene lookup returns CDR1 MDHEN and CDR2 SYDVKM. Trimming removed 6 bases from V and 7 bases from J; junction bases left unmatched: 6. CDR3 in amino acids: CASRIAGGRNEQFF. The CDR3 bases are TGTGCCAGCAGGATAGCGGGAGGCAGGAATGAGCAGTTCTTC.

This clone has only a few counts. The V call is TRBV13, the J call TRBJ1-1; 7 positions match TRBD1. There are 15 residues in the CDR3. The ends lost 5 bases at V and 4 bases at J; junction bases unmatched: 10. Germline CDR1 reads PRHDT; CDR2 reads FYEKMQ (reference sequence). The CDR3 nucleotides are TGTGCCAGCAGCCTACAGACAGGGTATGGCACTGAAGCTTTCTTT. It codes for CASSLQTGYGTEAFF.

This clone is a singleton in its sample. The genes are TRBV28 and TRBJ1-5; D is perhaps TRBD1 (6 bases). Trimming left V 6 bases short and J 7 bases short, with 16 bases between. This CDR3 is 14 amino acids long. Germline V CDR1 and CDR2: MDHEN, SYDVKM. DNA of the CDR3: TGTGCCAGCAGAAAAGACAGGTCTGGACAGCCCCAGCATTTT. Translated: CASRKDRSGQPQHF.

The chain links TRBV10-3 to TRBJ2-7; TRBD1 might be the D (6 bases). CDR3 length: 15 residues. The V gene lost 0 bases and the J gene lost 7 bases, with 16 bases spanning the gap. Germline V gene data show CDR1 as ENHRY and CDR2 as SYGVKD. In nucleotides, the CDR3 is TGTGCCATCAGTGAGTCGTCCCAGGGGTTGGGGGAGCAGTACTTC. This codes for CAISESSQGLGEQYF.

This clone was picked up one time. This chain links TRBV28 with TRBJ1-3; 11 nucleotides align to TRBD1. Losses at the gene ends were 4 bases for V and 4 bases for J; bases not matched to a gene: 9. Looked up from germline, CDR1 is MDHEN and CDR2 is SYDVKM. The CDR3 is made up of 17 amino acids. This CDR3 is CASSSPGQGVSGNTIYF. CDR3 nucleotides: TGTGCCAGCAGTTCACCGGGACAGGGGGTGTCAGGAAACACCATATATTTT.

The rearrangement joins TRBV9 to TRBJ1-6; the D is unclear. The CDR3 totals 12 residues. Germline values: CDR1 SGDLS, CDR2 YYNGEE. The ends were cut back, 2 bases at V and 8 bases at J, with 5 bases in the middle. The CDR3 coding sequence is TGTGCCAGCAGCGTCGGTGATTCACCCCTCCACTTT. Residues: CASSVGDSPLHF.

J is TRBJ1-5 and V is TRBV19; D unresolved. Germline CDR1 LNHDA, CDR2 SQIVND (reference sequence). This CDR3 has 14 residues. V dropped 4 bases and J dropped 6 bases, with 13 bases sitting between them. Here the CDR3 reads CASSRGRESQPQHF. The CDR3 nucleotides are TGTGCCAGTAGTAGGGGTAGGGAGTCTCAGCCCCAGCATTTT.

The rearrangement links TRBV19 to TRBJ1-2; TRBD1 aligns across 11 bases. CDR3 length equals 16 residues. V shed 5 bases, J shed 5 bases, and the junction held 10 bases outside the gene matches. CDR1 is LNHDA, CDR2 SQIVND, per germline (reference sequence). The CDR3 DNA sequence: TGTGCCAGTAGTGCGTTCGGACAGGGGGCGGAGTATGGCTACACCTTC. It encodes CASSAFGQGAEYGYTF.

For this clone: This sample also contains other DNA sequences that code for the same CDR3. The chain employs TRBV9 and TRBJ2-5, with TRBD1 matching 9 bases. Trimming cost V 0 bases and J 5 bases; bases outside gene matches: 5. There are 15 residues in the CDR3. In germline, CDR1 is SGDLS, CDR2 YYNGEE. CDR3 sequence reads: CASSVGGTGRETQYF. CDR3 in DNA: TGTGCCAGCAGCGTAGGGGGGACAGGGAGGGAGACCCAGTACTTC.

The rearrangement links TRBV5-1 to TRBJ2-3, with a tentative D call TRBD2 (5 bases). CDR1 SGHRS and CDR2 YFSETQ come from the germline V gene. Deletions cut 2 bases from V and 5 bases from J, with 6 bases between. CDR3 length: 12 amino acids. The CDR3 nucleotides read TGCGCCAGCAGCTTCGGGAAAGATACGCAGTATTTT. The encoded protein is CASSFGKDTQYF.

The chain is built from TRBV30 and TRBJ2-1; 7 positions match TRBD1. Trimming at V came to 4 bases and at J to 2 bases, leaving 5 bases not matched to a gene. Germline-derived CDR1 and CDR2 are GTSNPN and SVGIG (reference sequence). The CDR3 covers 14 residues. This CDR3 is CAWTRDSPYNEQFF. In nucleotides, the CDR3 is TGTGCCTGGACAAGGGACAGCCCCTACAATGAGCAGTTCTTC.

The gene calls are TRBV28 and TRBJ2-7; TRBD1 aligns across 9 bases. The J segment lost 6 bases and the V segment lost 7 bases, leaving 7 bases of the junction unmatched. The CDR3 is made up of 13 amino acids. Germline V CDR1 and CDR2: MDHEN, SYDVKM. The CDR3 loop is CASTKTGGGEQYF. The CDR3 coding sequence is TGTGCCAGCACCAAAACAGGGGGCGGCGAGCAGTACTTC.

This rearrangement joins TRBV28 to TRBJ1-2, with 9 bases identical to TRBD1. The CDR3 has 16 residues. Losses at the gene ends were 5 bases for V and 1 base for J; bases not matched to a gene: 8. Germline-derived CDR1 and CDR2 are MDHEN and SYDVKM. CDR3 sequence reads: CASSPLRTGDNYGYTF. The CDR3, as DNA: TGTGCCAGCAGTCCTCTCCGGACAGGGGATAACTATGGCTACACCTTC.

The V and J genes are TRBV19 and TRBJ2-5; D may be TRBD2 (5 bases). The CDR3 runs 14 residues. With 7 bases removed from V and 5 bases from J, the gap between germline ends came to 17 bases. Germline CDR1 is LNHDA and CDR2 is SQIVND (reference sequence). The CDR3 loop is CASKTGRAGETQYF. As DNA, the CDR3 is TGTGCCAGTAAAACGGGCCGGGCGGGCGAGACCCAGTACTTC.

V usage is TRBV5-5 and J usage is TRBJ1-2; D remains ambiguous. The length of the CDR3 is 14 residues. The ends were cut back, 6 bases at V and 0 bases at J, with 12 bases in the middle. Looked up from germline, CDR1 is SGHKS and CDR2 is YYEKEE (reference sequence). Here the CDR3 DNA reads TGTGCCAGCAACAGTCGGATTACTAACTATGGCTACACCTTC. It translates to CASNSRITNYGYTF.

J is TRBJ2-1 and V is TRBV7-3; the D gene is possibly TRBD2 (5 bases). The CDR3 is 15 residues long. V dropped 1 base and J dropped 9 bases, with 16 bases sitting between them. The germline gives CDR1 SGHTA, CDR2 FQGTGA. CDR3 amino acids: CASSLRSASSSEQFF. The CDR3 bases are TGTGCCAGCAGCTTAAGGTCGGCTAGCAGCAGTGAGCAGTTCTTC.

The chain has TRBV29-1 and TRBJ1-1; a possible D gene is TRBD1 (5 bases). V was trimmed by 6 bases and J by 0 bases, leaving 17 bases between them. There are 15 residues in the CDR3. The germline V gene encodes CDR1 SQVTM and CDR2 ANQGSEA. The CDR3 DNA follows: TGCAGCGTCGCGTCGGGGGGTCGAGTGAACACTGAAGCTTTCTTT. This gives the protein CSVASGGRVNTEAFF.

This clone has a single count. The chain is built from TRBV19 and TRBJ2-1; 7 nucleotides align to TRBD1. The germline gives CDR1 LNHDA, CDR2 SQIVND (reference sequence). The CDR3 runs to 17 residues. V shed 4 bases, J shed 6 bases, and the junction held 15 bases outside the gene matches. The CDR3 coding sequence is TGTGCCAGTAGTAAAATCAACAGGGGATTTCTCTTCAATGAGCAGTTCTTC. This encodes CASSKINRGFLFNEQFF. Variable domain in full (rest from reference TRBV19 and TRBJ2-1): DGGITQSPKYLFRKEGQNVTLSCEQNLNHDAMYWYRQDPGQGLRLIYYSQIVNDFQKGDIAEGYSVSREKKESFPLTVTSAQKNPTAFYLCASSKINRGFLFNEQFFGPGTRLTVL.

The V and J genes are TRBV13 and TRBJ1-1; D is possibly TRBD1 (6 bases). This CDR3 region has 15 residues. Per the germline V gene, CDR1 is PRHDT and CDR2 is FYEKMQ (reference sequence). V gave up 3 bases and J gave up 5 bases, with 16 bases separating them. The DNA of the CDR3 is TGTGCCAGCAGCTTCCTCGGGGGGCTCAGTACTGAAGCTTTCTTT. Translating gives CASSFLGGLSTEAFF.

In its sample, this clone was seen once. The chain recombines TRBV2 with TRBJ1-5; TRBD1 matches at 8 bases. V lost 3 bases to trimming and J lost 1 base; unmatched junction nucleotides: 5. This CDR3 spans 16 amino acids. Germline V lookup: CDR1 SNHLY, CDR2 FYNNEI. Here the CDR3 reads CASSDGQGGSNQPQHF. The CDR3 DNA sequence: TGTGCCAGCAGTGACGGACAGGGAGGGAGCAATCAGCCCCAGCATTTT.

The V call is TRBV6-1, the J call TRBJ1-1; D is uncertain. Germline V gene data show CDR1 as MNHNS and CDR2 as SASEGT. The CDR3 runs 16 residues. Trimming removed 1 base from V and 0 bases from J, with 12 bases in between. The CDR3 loop is CASSEDGRVMNTEAFF. Here the CDR3 DNA reads TGTGCCAGCAGTGAAGATGGGCGGGTGATGAACACTGAAGCTTTCTTT.

The chain couples TRBV25-1 to TRBJ2-1; the match to TRBD2 covers 8 bases. The CDR3 totals 15 residues. After removal of 8 bases from V and 7 bases from J, the junction contained 13 bases not matched to a gene. Germline V gene sequence: CDR1 MGHDK, CDR2 SYGVNS. The CDR3 loop is CASSGAGGGVNEQFF. In nucleotides, the CDR3 is TGTGCCAGCTCAGGCGCGGGGGGAGGAGTAAATGAGCAGTTCTTC.

The rearrangement uses TRBV12-3 or TRBV12-4 and TRBJ1-4; possibly TRBD1 for D (5 bases). V was pared by 4 bases and J by 8 bases, with 8 bases between. The CDR3 consists of 12 residues. The DNA for the CDR3 is TGTGCCAGCAGTTGGGGCCTAGAAAAACTGTTTTTT. Its protein is CASSWGLEKLFF.

This chain's CDR3 is CASSPGGTDTQYF. For the CDR3, the DNA is TGTGCCAGCAGCCCGGGAGGCACAGATACGCAGTATTTT. The rearrangement links TRBV25-1 to TRBJ2-3; TRBD2 is a possible D gene (6 bases). With 6 bases removed from V and 1 base from J, the gap between germline ends came to 8 bases. The germline V gene has CDR1 MGHDK and CDR2 SYGVNS. There are 13 residues in the CDR3. Drawing the rest from reference TRBV25-1 and TRBJ2-3, the complete variable domain is EADIYQTPRYLVIGTGKKITLECSQTMGHDKMYWYQQDPGMELHLIHYSYGVNSTEKGDLSSESTVSRIRTEHFPLTLESARPSHTSQYLCASSPGGTDTQYFGPGTRLTVL.

This chain links TRBV28 with TRBJ1-1; D gene uncertain. The CDR3 length is 15 residues. Germline assignment: CDR1 MDHEN and CDR2 SYDVKM. V shed 4 bases and J shed 0 bases, with 12 bases lying between them. CDR3 amino acids: CASSSPQNMNTEAFF. CDR3 DNA: TGTGCCAGCAGTTCCCCACAGAACATGAACACTGAAGCTTTCTTT.

J is TRBJ1-6 and V is TRBV4-1; 8 bases fit TRBD1. The CDR3 has 15 residues. Germline V CDR1 and CDR2: MGHRA, YSYEKL. J gave up 6 bases and V 3 bases, and 4 bases lay outside the gene matches. The CDR3 DNA follows: TGCGCCAGCAGCCATCAGGGGGCGCCTAATTCACCCCTCCACTTT. This sequence encodes CASSHQGAPNSPLHF.